What follows are 25 T cell receptor beta chains derived from one specimen sequenced in a study of blood T cell repertoires in COVID-19. TCRdb's copy holds only in-frame clones and misses some; the assay was immunoSEQ multiplex PCR. The sample comprises a few hundred thousand clones, more than 80% of which are singletons, and about 9.4% rests with the top ten. Sequenced material: peripheral blood. The receptor source for this set is a woman aged 80 or over with acute or convalescent COVID-19.

V and J are TRBV29-1 and TRBJ2-7, with 8 bases fitting TRBD1. CDR3 length: 16 amino acids. Germline V gene data show CDR1 as SQVTM and CDR2 as ANQGSEA. V lost 6 bases and J lost 1; bases outside the gene matches: 14. The CDR3 spells CSVVTPLRDRSYEQYF. The CDR3 bases are TGCAGCGTGGTCACCCCTCTCCGGGACAGGTCCTACGAGCAGTACTTC.

This clone turned up a few times. The chain recombines TRBV15 with TRBJ2-7, with D tentatively TRBD2 (5 bases). Trimming stripped 2 bases from V and 5 bases from J, with 19 bases between. CDR1 and CDR2 from the germline V gene are LNHNV and YYDKDF (reference sequence). The CDR3 runs 16 residues. CDR3 bases: TGTGCCACCAGCAGATCCGGAGCGGCCCTCTGGGACGAGCAGTACTTC. As protein: CATSRSGAALWDEQYF. The whole variable domain, remainder taken from reference TRBV15 and TRBJ2-7, is DAMVIQNPRYQVTQFGKPVTLSCSQTLNHNVMYWYQQKSSQAPKLLFHYYDKDFNNEADTPDNFQSRRPNTSFCFLDIRSPGLGDTAMYLCATSRSGAALWDEQYFGPGTRLTVT.

This chain joins TRBV11-2 and TRBJ1-1; 8 nucleotides agree with TRBD1. The ends lost 2 bases at V and 0 bases at J; junction bases unmatched: 2. The length of the CDR3 is 15 residues. From germline, CDR1 is SGHAT and CDR2 FQNNGV. CDR3 coding DNA: TGTGCCAGCAGCTTAACGGGACAGGTGAACACTGAAGCTTTCTTT. Translated: CASSLTGQVNTEAFF.

This chain connects TRBV5-6 to TRBJ1-6, with TRBD1 matching over 8 bases. Germline CDR1 reads SGHDT; CDR2 reads YYEEEE. CDR3 size: 16 residues. Losses at the gene ends were 7 bases for V and 0 bases for J; bases not matched to a gene: 6. DNA of the CDR3: TGTGCCAGCGGCGACAGGGGCAGCTCCTATAATTCACCCCTCCACTTT. Translated: CASGDRGSSYNSPLHF.

The gene calls are TRBV5-1 and TRBJ1-4; D is uncertain. Germline V gene data show CDR1 as SGHRS and CDR2 as YFSETQ. Deletions cut 1 base from V and 5 bases from J, with 9 bases between. CDR3 size: 14 residues. The CDR3 DNA is TGCGCCAGCAGCTTGCCTGGGCAGAATGAAAAACTGTTTTTT. Its translation is CASSLPGQNEKLFF. Variable domain in full (rest from reference TRBV5-1 and TRBJ1-4): KAGVTQTPRYLIKTRGQQVTLSCSPISGHRSVSWYQQTPGQGLQFLFEYFSETQRNKGNFPGRFSGRQFSNSRSEMNVSTLELGDSALYLCASSLPGQNEKLFFGSGTQLSVL.

The V and J genes are TRBV5-6 and TRBJ1-2, with 8 bases identical to TRBD1. From germline, CDR1 is SGHDT and CDR2 YYEEEE. The J segment lost 6 bases and the V segment lost 8 bases, leaving 9 bases of the junction unmatched. The length of the CDR3 is 13 residues. CDR3 loop: CASLEQGADGYTF. The CDR3 DNA follows: TGTGCCAGTCTAGAGCAGGGGGCGGATGGCTACACCTTC.

The rearrangement joins TRBV28 to TRBJ2-3, with TRBD2 matching 8 bases. The germline gives CDR1 MDHEN, CDR2 SYDVKM. The CDR3 runs 14 residues. Trimming took 5 bases from V and 3 from J; bases not matched to a gene: 4. The CDR3 is CASSPGTRTDTQYF. The CDR3 coding sequence is TGTGCCAGCAGTCCAGGGACTAGAACAGATACGCAGTATTTT.

This sequence joins TRBV12-3 or TRBV12-4 and TRBJ2-7; maybe TRBD1 (5 bases). The V and J ends lost 3 bases and 7 bases respectively, with 10 bases between them. The CDR3 sequence is 12 residues long. CDR3 DNA: TGTGCCAGCAGTTTCGGATCAGGGGAGCAGTACTTC. Residues: CASSFGSGEQYF.

This chain links TRBV10-3 with TRBJ1-4; D possibly corresponds to TRBD1 (6 bases). This CDR3 comprises 17 residues. Deletions cut 0 bases from V and 2 bases from J, with 13 bases between. Looked up from germline, CDR1 is ENHRY and CDR2 is SYGVKD. The CDR3 DNA sequence: TGTGCCATCAGTGAGTCGGGGGTCGGACAGACTAATGAAAAACTGTTTTTT. It encodes CAISESGVGQTNEKLFF.

The gene calls are TRBV19 and TRBJ1-1, with TRBD1 as a possible D gene (6 bases). This CDR3 is 14 amino acids long. The V gene's germline CDR1 is LNHDA and CDR2 SQIVND (reference sequence). V was clipped by 6 bases and J by 0 bases, with 11 bases between them. DNA for the CDR3: TGTGCCAGTAGGGACAGTCGAATGAACACTGAAGCTTTCTTT. This sequence encodes CASRDSRMNTEAFF. The variable domain in full, with the rest retrieved from reference TRBV19 and TRBJ1-1, is DGGITQSPKYLFRKEGQNVTLSCEQNLNHDAMYWYRQDPGQGLRLIYYSQIVNDFQKGDIAEGYSVSREKKESFPLTVTSAQKNPTAFYLCASRDSRMNTEAFFGQGTRLTVV.

This chain uses TRBV3-1 (or the pseudogene TRBV3-2) with TRBJ2-1; the D gene is possibly TRBD2 (6 bases). The CDR3 covers 16 residues. Germline V CDR1 and CDR2: LGHDT, YNNKEL (reference sequence). V was trimmed by 1 base and J by 10 bases, leaving 20 bases between them. Here the CDR3 DNA reads TGTGCCAGCAGCCAAGCTTTAACTAGCATTGAAGGGGAGCAGTTCTTC. Protein sequence: CASSQALTSIEGEQFF.

This chain links TRBV5-6 with TRBJ1-2, with D perhaps TRBD1 (5 bases). The V gene's germline CDR1 is SGHDT and CDR2 YYEEEE. Between the trimmed V and J ends, which lost 0 bases and 2 bases, there was a span of 23 bases. The CDR3 runs to 19 residues. The CDR3 sequence is CASSLVGKGLFITNYGYTF. CDR3 DNA sequence: TGTGCCAGCAGCTTGGTGGGGAAGGGGCTTTTCATTACCAACTATGGCTACACCTTC.

The V call is TRBV29-1, the J call TRBJ1-1; no clear D. The CDR3 extends over 11 amino acids. Germline V gives CDR1 SQVTM, CDR2 ANQGSEA. V gave up 7 bases and J gave up 3 bases, with 9 bases separating them. DNA for the CDR3: TGCAGCGCCGGAGGAGACACTGAAGCTTTCTTT. The encoded protein is CSAGGDTEAFF. Full variable domain (missing parts from reference TRBV29-1 and TRBJ1-1): SAVISQKPSRDICQRGTSLTIQCQVDSQVTMMFWYRQQPGQSLTLIATANQGSEATYESGFVIDKFPISRPNLTFSTLTVSNMSPEDSSIYLCSAGGDTEAFFGQGTRLTVV.

The chain has TRBV7-2 and TRBJ2-5, with D possibly matching TRBD1 (6 bases). Germline V gives CDR1 SGHTA, CDR2 FQGNSA. The germline V and J ends were trimmed by 1 base and 5 bases, with 11 bases remaining between them. The CDR3 runs 14 residues. The CDR3: CASSLVEGVETQYF. The CDR3 DNA reads TGTGCCAGCAGCTTAGTCGAGGGGGTGGAGACCCAGTACTTC.

The rearrangement uses TRBV29-1 and TRBJ2-2; D is possibly TRBD1 (5 bases). V was shortened by 4 bases and J by 6 bases, with 15 bases between the two germline ends. This CDR3 comprises 14 residues. CDR1 is SQVTM and CDR2 is ANQGSEA in the germline V gene. CDR3 DNA sequence: TGCAGCGTTGGACGGGCAGGGAAGGCCGGGGAGCTGTTTTTT. Translation: CSVGRAGKAGELFF.

The CDR3, as DNA: TGTGCCAGCTCACCGGGAGAAACTGAAGCTTTCTTT. As protein: CASSPGETEAFF. The V gene is TRBV18, the J gene TRBJ1-1; no firm D call. The CDR3 extends over 12 amino acids. Trimming stripped 3 bases from V and 5 bases from J, with 7 bases between. Looked up from germline, CDR1 is KGHSH and CDR2 is LQKENI.

The chain uses TRBV30 and TRBJ2-2, with D maybe TRBD1 (5 bases). This CDR3 comprises 13 residues. V shed 2 bases and J shed 3 bases, with 7 bases lying between them. Germline CDR1 is GTSNPN and CDR2 is SVGIG (reference sequence). The CDR3, as DNA: TGTGCCTGGAGTCGCAGGGACACCGGGGAGCTGTTTTTT. Translated: CAWSRRDTGELFF. The full variable domain, with the rest looked up from reference TRBV30 and TRBJ2-2, is SQTIHQWPATLVQPVGSPLSLECTVEGTSNPNLYWYRQAAGRGLQLLFYSVGIGQISSEVPQNLSASRPQDRQFILSSKKLLLSDSGFYLCAWSRRDTGELFFGEGSRLTVL.

The V gene is TRBV19, the J gene TRBJ2-1, with D perhaps TRBD2 (6 bases). The germline gives CDR1 LNHDA, CDR2 SQIVND (reference sequence). The CDR3 consists of 18 residues. The germline V and J ends were trimmed by 0 bases and 4 bases, with 19 bases remaining between them. This chain's CDR3 is CASSIEGSGGWVYNEQFF. The CDR3 nucleotides are TGTGCCAGTAGTATAGAGGGTAGCGGAGGGTGGGTTTACAATGAGCAGTTCTTC.

The CDR3 sequence: CASSLGVYRGRYEQYF. CDR3 DNA sequence: TGTGCCAGCAGTTTGGGGGTTTACAGGGGGAGGTACGAGCAGTACTTC. The gene calls are TRBV27 and TRBJ2-7; 8 bases fit TRBD1. Germline values: CDR1 MNHEY, CDR2 SMNVEV (reference sequence). The J segment lost 4 bases and the V segment lost 3 bases, leaving 11 bases of the junction unmatched. The CDR3 has 16 residues.

V is TRBV7-9 and J is TRBJ2-7; tentative D call: TRBD1 (5 bases). The CDR3 has 12 amino acids. Per germline, CDR1 SEHNR and CDR2 FQNEAQ (reference sequence). V lost 6 bases and J lost 6, with 12 bases in between. CDR3: CASSSGAIEQYF. The CDR3 DNA is TGTGCCAGCAGTAGTGGGGCTATCGAGCAGTACTTC.

The rearrangement joins TRBV5-1 to TRBJ2-1; D unresolved. Trimming left V 0 bases short and J 1 base short, with 8 bases between. CDR1 is SGHRS and CDR2 is YFSETQ in the germline V gene. The CDR3 length is 15 residues. The CDR3 protein is CASSLAASSYNEQFF. The CDR3 coding sequence is TGCGCCAGCAGCTTGGCGGCTAGTTCCTACAATGAGCAGTTCTTC.

The V and J genes are TRBV27 and TRBJ1-6; TRBD1 is a possible D gene (6 bases). This CDR3 is built from 19 residues. Germline assignment: CDR1 MNHEY and CDR2 SMNVEV (reference sequence). The V end lost 7 bases, the J end lost 0 bases, and 22 bases lay between the germline ends. The CDR3 region is CASKTGTGWPTSYNSPLHF. In DNA, the CDR3 is TGTGCCAGCAAAACAGGGACCGGGTGGCCGACCTCCTATAATTCACCCCTCCACTTT.

This sequence joins TRBV11-1 and TRBJ2-3, with 9 bases lining up with TRBD1. This CDR3 spans 16 amino acids. After removal of 2 bases from V and 6 bases from J, the junction contained 9 bases not matched to a gene. CDR1 is SGHAT, CDR2 FQDESV, per germline (reference sequence). In DNA, the CDR3 is TGTGCCAGCAGCTTACCCGGGACAGGGAATATGGATACGCAGTATTTT. Protein product: CASSLPGTGNMDTQYF.

The chain uses TRBV29-1 and TRBJ2-3, with 8 nucleotides matching TRBD1. Germline V gives CDR1 SQVTM, CDR2 ANQGSEA. V gave up 5 bases and J gave up 3 bases; unmatched junction bases: 10. The CDR3 consists of 15 residues. In DNA form, the CDR3 reads TGCAGCGTTCGCAGGGGGCGCCTATATACAGATACGCAGTATTTT. The encoded protein is CSVRRGRLYTDTQYF.

V gene TRBV7-2 combines with J gene TRBJ2-1; 12 bases map to TRBD2. The CDR3 is 16 amino acids. CDR1 and CDR2 (germline): SGHTA, FQGNSA. V dropped 3 bases and J dropped 7; count of bases not matched to a gene: 7. CDR3 loop: CASSFLAGGSGNEQFF. DNA for the CDR3: TGTGCCAGCAGCTTTCTAGCGGGGGGGAGCGGGAATGAGCAGTTCTTC.